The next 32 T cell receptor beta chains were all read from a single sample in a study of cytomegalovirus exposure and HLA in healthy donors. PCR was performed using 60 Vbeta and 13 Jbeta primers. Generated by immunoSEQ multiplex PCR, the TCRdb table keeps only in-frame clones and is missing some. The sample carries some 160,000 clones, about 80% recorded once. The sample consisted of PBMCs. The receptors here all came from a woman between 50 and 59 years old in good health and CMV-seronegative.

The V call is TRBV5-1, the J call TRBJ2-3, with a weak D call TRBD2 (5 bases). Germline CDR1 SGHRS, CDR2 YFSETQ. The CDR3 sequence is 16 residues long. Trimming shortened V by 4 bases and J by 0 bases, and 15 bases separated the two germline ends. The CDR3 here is CASSPFSGSSTDTQYF. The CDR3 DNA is TGCGCCAGCAGCCCATTCAGCGGCTCTAGCACAGATACGCAGTATTTT.

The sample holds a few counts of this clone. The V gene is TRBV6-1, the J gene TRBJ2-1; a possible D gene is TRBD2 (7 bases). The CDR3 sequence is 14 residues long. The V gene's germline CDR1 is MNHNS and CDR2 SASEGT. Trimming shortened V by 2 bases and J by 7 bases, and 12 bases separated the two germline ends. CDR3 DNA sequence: TGTGCCAGCAGTGAACTCGGGGGGCTAAATGAGCAGTTCTTC. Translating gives CASSELGGLNEQFF.

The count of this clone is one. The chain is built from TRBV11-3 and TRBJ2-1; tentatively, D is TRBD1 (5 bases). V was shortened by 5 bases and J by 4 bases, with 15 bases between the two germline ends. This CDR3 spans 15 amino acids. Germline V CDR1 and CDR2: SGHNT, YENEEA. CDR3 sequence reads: CASSPPWGGYNEQFF. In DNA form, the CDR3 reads TGTGCCAGCAGCCCTCCCTGGGGCGGTTACAATGAGCAGTTCTTC.

CDR3 nucleotides: TGTGCCAGCAGCTTAGATCAGTTTCAGCCCCAGCATTTT. This sequence encodes CASSLDQFQPQHF. V gene TRBV7-2 combines with J gene TRBJ1-5; D call uncertain. The V and J ends lost 1 base and 6 bases respectively, with 7 bases between them. Germline-derived CDR1 and CDR2 are SGHTA and FQGNSA. The CDR3 length is 13 residues.

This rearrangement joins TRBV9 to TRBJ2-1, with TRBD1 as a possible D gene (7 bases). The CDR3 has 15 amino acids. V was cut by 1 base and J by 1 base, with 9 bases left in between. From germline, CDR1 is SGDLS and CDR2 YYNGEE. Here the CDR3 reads CASSVSGGSYNEQFF. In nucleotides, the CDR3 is TGTGCCAGCAGCGTATCAGGGGGGTCCTACAATGAGCAGTTCTTC. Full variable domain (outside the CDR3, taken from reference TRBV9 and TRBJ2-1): DSGVTQTPKHLITATGQRVTLRCSPRSGDLSVYWYQQSLDQGLQFLIQYYNGEERAKGNILERFSAQQFPDLHSELNLSSLELGDSALYFCASSVSGGSYNEQFFGPGTRLTVL.

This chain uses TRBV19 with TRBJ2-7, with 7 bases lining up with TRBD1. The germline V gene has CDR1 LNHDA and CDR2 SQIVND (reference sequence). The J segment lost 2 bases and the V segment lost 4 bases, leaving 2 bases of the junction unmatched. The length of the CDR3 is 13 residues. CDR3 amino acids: CASSNRGAYEQYF. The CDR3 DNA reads TGTGCCAGTAGTAACAGGGGCGCCTACGAGCAGTACTTC.

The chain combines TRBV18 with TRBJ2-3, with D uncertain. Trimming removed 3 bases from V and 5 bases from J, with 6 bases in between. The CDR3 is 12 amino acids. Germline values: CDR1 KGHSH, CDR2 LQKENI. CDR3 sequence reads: CASSPLIDTQYF. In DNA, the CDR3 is TGTGCCAGCTCACCCTTAATAGATACGCAGTATTTT.

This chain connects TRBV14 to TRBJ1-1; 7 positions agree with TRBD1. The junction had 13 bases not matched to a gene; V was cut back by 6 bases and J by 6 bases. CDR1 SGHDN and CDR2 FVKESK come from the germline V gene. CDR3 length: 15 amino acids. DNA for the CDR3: TGTGCCAGCAGAGGCACAGGGGCCTATACCTCTGAAGCTTTCTTT. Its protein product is CASRGTGAYTSEAFF.

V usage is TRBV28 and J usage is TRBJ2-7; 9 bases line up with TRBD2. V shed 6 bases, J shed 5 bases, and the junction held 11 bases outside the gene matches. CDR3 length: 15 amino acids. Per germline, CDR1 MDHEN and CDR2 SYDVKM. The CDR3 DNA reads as TGTGCCAGCAGCACCTCTAGCGGGGTGCGGAACGAGCAGTACTTC. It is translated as CASSTSSGVRNEQYF.

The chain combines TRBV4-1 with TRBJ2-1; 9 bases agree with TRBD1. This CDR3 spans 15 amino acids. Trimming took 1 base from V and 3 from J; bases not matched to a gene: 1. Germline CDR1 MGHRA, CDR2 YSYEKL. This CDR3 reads CASSQGTGVYNEQFF. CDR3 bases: TGCGCCAGCAGCCAAGGGACAGGGGTCTACAATGAGCAGTTCTTC.

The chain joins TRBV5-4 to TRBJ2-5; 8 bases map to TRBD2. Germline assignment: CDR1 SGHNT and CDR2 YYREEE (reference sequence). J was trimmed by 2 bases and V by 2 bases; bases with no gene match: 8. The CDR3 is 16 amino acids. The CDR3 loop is CASSLRTGGQQETQYF. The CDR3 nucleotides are TGTGCCAGCAGCTTACGGACGGGGGGGCAACAAGAGACCCAGTACTTC.

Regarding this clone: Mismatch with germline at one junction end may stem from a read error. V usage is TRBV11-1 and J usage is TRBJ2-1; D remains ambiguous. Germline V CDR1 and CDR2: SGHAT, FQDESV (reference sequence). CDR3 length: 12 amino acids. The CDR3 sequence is CASSLWANEQLF. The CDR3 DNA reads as TGTGCCAGCAGCTTGTGGGCAAATGAGCAGCTCTTC.

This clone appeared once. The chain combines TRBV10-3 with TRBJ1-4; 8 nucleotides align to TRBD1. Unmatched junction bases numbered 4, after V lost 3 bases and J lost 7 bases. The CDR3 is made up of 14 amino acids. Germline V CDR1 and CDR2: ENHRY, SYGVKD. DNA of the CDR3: TGTGCCATCAGTGACAGGGGGCGGGTTGAAAAACTGTTTTTT. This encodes CAISDRGRVEKLFF.

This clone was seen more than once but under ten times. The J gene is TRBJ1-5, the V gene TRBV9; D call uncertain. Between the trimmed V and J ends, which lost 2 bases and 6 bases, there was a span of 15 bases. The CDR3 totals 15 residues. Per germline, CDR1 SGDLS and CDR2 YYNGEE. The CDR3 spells CASSVGPGVSQPQHF. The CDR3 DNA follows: TGTGCCAGCAGCGTGGGCCCCGGGGTAAGTCAGCCCCAGCATTTT.

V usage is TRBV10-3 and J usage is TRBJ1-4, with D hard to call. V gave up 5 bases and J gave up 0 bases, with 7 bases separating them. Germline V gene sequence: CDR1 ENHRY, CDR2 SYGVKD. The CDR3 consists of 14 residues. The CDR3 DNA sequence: TGTGCCATCAGTCGAGATGCAACTAATGAAAAACTGTTTTTT. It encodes CAISRDATNEKLFF.

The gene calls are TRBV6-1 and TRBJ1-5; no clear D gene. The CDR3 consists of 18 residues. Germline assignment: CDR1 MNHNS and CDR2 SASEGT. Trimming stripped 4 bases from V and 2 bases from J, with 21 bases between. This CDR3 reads CASSVFNRGEVGNQPQHF. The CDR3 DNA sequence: TGTGCCAGCAGTGTGTTTAATCGCGGGGAGGTTGGCAATCAGCCCCAGCATTTT.

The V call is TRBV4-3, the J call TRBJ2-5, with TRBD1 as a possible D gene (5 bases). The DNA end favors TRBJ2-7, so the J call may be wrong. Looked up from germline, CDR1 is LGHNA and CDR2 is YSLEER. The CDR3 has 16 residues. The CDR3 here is CASSQDYRQAGYEQYF. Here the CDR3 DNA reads TGCGCCAGCAGCCAAGATTATCGGCAGGCAGGGTACGAGCAGTACTTC.

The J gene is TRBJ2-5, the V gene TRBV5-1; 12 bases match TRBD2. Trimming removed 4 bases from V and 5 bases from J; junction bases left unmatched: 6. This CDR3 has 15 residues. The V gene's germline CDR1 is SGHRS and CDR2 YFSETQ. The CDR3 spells CASSLLAGGRETQYF. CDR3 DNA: TGCGCCAGCAGCCTACTAGCGGGGGGTAGGGAGACCCAGTACTTC.

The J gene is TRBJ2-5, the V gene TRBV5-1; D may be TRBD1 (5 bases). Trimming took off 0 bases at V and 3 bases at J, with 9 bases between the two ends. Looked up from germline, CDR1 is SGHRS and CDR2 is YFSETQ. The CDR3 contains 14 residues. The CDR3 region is CASSLAKGEETQYF. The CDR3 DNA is TGCGCCAGCAGCTTGGCCAAAGGGGAAGAGACCCAGTACTTC. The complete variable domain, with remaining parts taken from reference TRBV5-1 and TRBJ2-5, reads KAGVTQTPRYLIKTRGQQVTLSCSPISGHRSVSWYQQTPGQGLQFLFEYFSETQRNKGNFPGRFSGRQFSNSRSEMNVSTLELGDSALYLCASSLAKGEETQYFGPGTRLLVL.

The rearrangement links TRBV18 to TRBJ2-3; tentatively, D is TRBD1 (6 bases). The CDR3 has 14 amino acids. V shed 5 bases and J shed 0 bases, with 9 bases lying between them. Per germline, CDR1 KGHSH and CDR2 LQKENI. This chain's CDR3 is CASSSGQSTDTQYF. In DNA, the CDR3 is TGTGCCAGCTCATCCGGACAGAGCACAGATACGCAGTATTTT.

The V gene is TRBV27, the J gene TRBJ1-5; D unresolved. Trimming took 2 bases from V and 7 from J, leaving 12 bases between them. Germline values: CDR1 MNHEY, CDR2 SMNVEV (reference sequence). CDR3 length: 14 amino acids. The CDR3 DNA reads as TGTGCCAGCAGTTTAACCCGGGGTGGACAGCCCCAGCATTTT. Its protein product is CASSLTRGGQPQHF.

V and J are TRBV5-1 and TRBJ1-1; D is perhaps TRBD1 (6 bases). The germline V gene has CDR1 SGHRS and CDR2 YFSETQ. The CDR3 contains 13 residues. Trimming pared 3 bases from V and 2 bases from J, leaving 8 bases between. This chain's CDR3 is CASSSGTNTEAFF. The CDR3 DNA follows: TGCGCCAGCAGCTCCGGGACAAACACTGAAGCTTTCTTT.

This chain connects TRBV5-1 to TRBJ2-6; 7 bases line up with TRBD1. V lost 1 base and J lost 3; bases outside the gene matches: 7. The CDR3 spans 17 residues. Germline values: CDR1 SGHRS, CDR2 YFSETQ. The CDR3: CASSLIARGYGANVLTF. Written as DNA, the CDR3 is TGCGCCAGCAGCTTGATCGCCAGGGGGTATGGGGCCAACGTCCTGACTTTC.

The CDR3 protein is CASSEGPGQGGQNEQFF. As DNA, the CDR3 is TGTGCCAGCAGCGAGGGGCCGGGACAGGGTGGGCAAAATGAGCAGTTCTTC. The J gene is TRBJ2-1, the V gene TRBV9; TRBD1 matches at 9 bases. Germline assignment: CDR1 SGDLS and CDR2 YYNGEE. The CDR3 has 17 amino acids. V was clipped by 3 bases and J by 7 bases; unmatched bases: 14.

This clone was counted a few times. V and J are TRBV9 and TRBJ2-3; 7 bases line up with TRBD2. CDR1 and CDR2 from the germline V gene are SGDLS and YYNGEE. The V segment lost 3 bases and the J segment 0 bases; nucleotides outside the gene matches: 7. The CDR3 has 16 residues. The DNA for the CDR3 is TGTGCCAGCAGCGGCAAAACTAGCGCCAGCACAGATACGCAGTATTTT. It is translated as CASSGKTSASTDTQYF.

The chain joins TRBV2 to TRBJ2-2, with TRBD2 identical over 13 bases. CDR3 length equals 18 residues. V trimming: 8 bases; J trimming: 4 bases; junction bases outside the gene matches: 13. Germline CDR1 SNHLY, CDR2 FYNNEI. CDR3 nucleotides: TGTGCCAGCGATGACGGGACTAGCGGGATGGTAGTCACCGGGGAGCTGTTTTTT. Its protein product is CASDDGTSGMVVTGELFF.

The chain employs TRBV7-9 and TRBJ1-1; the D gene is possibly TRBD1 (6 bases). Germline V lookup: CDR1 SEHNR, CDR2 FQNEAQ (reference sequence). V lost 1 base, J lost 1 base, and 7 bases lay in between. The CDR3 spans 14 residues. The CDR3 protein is CASSLGRGNTEAFF. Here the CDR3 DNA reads TGTGCCAGCAGCTTAGGCAGGGGGAACACTGAAGCTTTCTTT.

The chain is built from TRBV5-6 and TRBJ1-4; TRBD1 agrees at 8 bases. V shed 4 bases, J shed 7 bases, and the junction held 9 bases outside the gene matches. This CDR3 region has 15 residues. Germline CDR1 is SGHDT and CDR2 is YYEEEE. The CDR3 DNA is TGTGCCAGCAGCCCGCAGGGGGCTGCAAGTGAAAAACTGTTTTTT. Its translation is CASSPQGAASEKLFF. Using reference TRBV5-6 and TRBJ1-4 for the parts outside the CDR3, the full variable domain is DAGVTQSPTHLIKTRGQQVTLRCSPKSGHDTVSWYQQALGQGPQFIFQYYEEEERQRGNFPDRFSGHQFPNYSSELNVNALLLGDSALYLCASSPQGAASEKLFFGSGTQLSVL.

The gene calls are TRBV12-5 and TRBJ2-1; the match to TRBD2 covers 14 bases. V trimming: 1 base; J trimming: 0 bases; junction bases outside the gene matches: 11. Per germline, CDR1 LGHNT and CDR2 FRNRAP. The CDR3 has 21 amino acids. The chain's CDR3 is CASGLATRLAGGQVSYNEQFF. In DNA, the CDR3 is TGTGCTAGTGGTTTGGCGACAAGACTAGCGGGGGGGCAGGTCTCCTACAATGAGCAGTTCTTC.

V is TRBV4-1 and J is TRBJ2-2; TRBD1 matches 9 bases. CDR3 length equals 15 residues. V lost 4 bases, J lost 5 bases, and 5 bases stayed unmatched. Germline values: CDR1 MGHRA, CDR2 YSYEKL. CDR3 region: CASSLTGGRTGELFF. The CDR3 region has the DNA TGCGCCAGCAGCCTGACAGGGGGAAGGACCGGGGAGCTGTTTTTT.

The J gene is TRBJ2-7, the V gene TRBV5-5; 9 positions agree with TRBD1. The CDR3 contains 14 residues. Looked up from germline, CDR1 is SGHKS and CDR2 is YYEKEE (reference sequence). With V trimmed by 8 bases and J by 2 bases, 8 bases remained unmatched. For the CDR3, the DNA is TGTGCCAGTTTGACGGGACAGGGTCCCTACGAGCAGTACTTC. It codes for CASLTGQGPYEQYF.

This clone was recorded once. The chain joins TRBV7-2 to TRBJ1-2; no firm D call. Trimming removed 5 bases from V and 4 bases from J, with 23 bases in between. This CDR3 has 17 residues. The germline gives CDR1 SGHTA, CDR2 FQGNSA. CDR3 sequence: CASSLSALRVSSYGYTF. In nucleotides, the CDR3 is TGTGCCAGCAGCCTTAGCGCTTTGAGGGTATCTAGCTATGGCTACACCTTC. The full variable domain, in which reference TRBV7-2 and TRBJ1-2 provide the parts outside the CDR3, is GAGVSQSPSNKVTEKGKDVELRCDPISGHTALYWYRQSLGQGLEFLIYFQGNSAPDKSGLPSDRFSAERTGGSVSTLTIQRTQQEDSAVYLCASSLSALRVSSYGYTFGSGTRLTVV.